Listed below are T cell receptor beta chains from one sample, sequenced in a study of shared clonotypes between healthy human individuals. Assay used: immunoSEQ multiplex PCR; TCRdb lists only in-frame clones, some missing. This table holds about 820,000 clones, nearly 95% found once. Sequenced input: naive CD8+ T cells sorted from blood. These receptors all come from a man aged 30-40 years in good health. CDR3s include the opening cysteine and the closing phenylalanine or tryptophan. D genes are given only for firm matches. Size tells how often a clone was seen (once, few, many) or the class of an expanded clone, and some rows leave it out.

TRBJ2-5	NA	NA	TRBV5-6	CASSGDPTEETQYF	TGTGCCAGCAGCGGGGACCCTACTGAGGAGACCCAGTACTTC
TRBJ2-1	NA	NA	TRBV9	CASSVETYNEQFF	TGTGCCAGCAGCGTAGAGACTTACAATGAGCAGTTCTTC
TRBJ2-1	NA	NA	TRBV4-1	CASSQGGRKDEQFF	TGCGCCAGCAGCCAGGGGGGGCGCAAGGATGAGCAGTTCTTC
TRBJ2-5	TRBD1	NA	TRBV28	CASSLRDRRYQETQYF	TGTGCCAGCAGTTTGCGGGACAGGAGGTACCAAGAGACCCAGTACTTC
TRBJ1-3	TRBD1	NA	TRBV14	CASSRTGAGNTIYF	TGTGCCAGCAGCCGAACAGGGGCGGGAAACACCATATATTTT
TRBJ2-7	NA	NA	TRBV6-6	CASSGAYEQYF	TGTGCCAGCTCGGGGGCCTACGAGCAGTACTTC
TRBJ1-2	NA	NA	TRBV11-2	CASSAGAGDVHNGYTF	TGTGCCAGCAGCGCAGGGGCAGGGGATGTGCATAATGGCTACACCTTC
TRBJ2-7	NA	NA	TRBV6-1	CASSEVYRQYF	TGTGCCAGCAGTGAAGTGTATAGGCAGTACTTC
TRBJ2-5	TRBD1	NA	TRBV10-2	CATAGQGKIQETQYF	TGCGCCACCGCGGGACAGGGGAAAATCCAAGAGACCCAGTACTTC
TRBJ2-7	TRBD1	NA	TRBV28	CASSHPRAGGIEQYF	TGTGCCAGCAGTCACCCCCGGGCAGGGGGCATCGAGCAGTACTTC
TRBJ2-2	NA	NA	TRBV4-1	CASSQVEATANTGELFF	TGCGCCAGCAGCCAAGTCGAGGCTACCGCGAACACCGGGGAGCTGTTTTTT
TRBJ1-2	NA	few	TRBV10-2	CASSEGYGYGYTF	TGCGCCAGCAGTGAAGGGTACGGCTATGGCTACACCTTC
TRBJ1-5	NA	once	TRBV6-1	CASSEEQGWRPQHF	TGTGCCAGCAGTGAAGAACAGGGATGGCGGCCCCAGCATTTT
TRBJ2-5	NA	NA	TRBV11-2	CASSRENQETQYF	TGTGCCAGCTCCCGAGAGAACCAAGAGACCCAGTACTTC
TRBJ2-7	NA	NA	TRBV7-9	CASTPRVSYEQYF	TGTGCCAGCACGCCTAGGGTGTCCTACGAGCAGTACTTC
TRBJ1-1	NA	once	TRBV7-9	CASSSDFRGWGTEAFF	TGTGCCAGCAGCTCAGATTTCAGGGGATGGGGCACTGAAGCTTTCTTT
TRBJ1-1	NA	NA	TRBV6-5	CASSLWQGINTEAFF	TGTGCCAGCAGCCTCTGGCAAGGGATAAACACTGAAGCTTTCTTT
TRBJ2-1	TRBD2	NA	TRBV11-3	CASSQRGSSYNEQFF	TGTGCCAGCAGCCAGCGGGGGAGCTCCTACAATGAGCAGTTCTTC
TRBJ2-1	NA	NA	TRBV11-3	CASSLGSSYNEQFF	TGTGCCAGCAGCCTGGGGAGCTCCTACAATGAGCAGTTCTTC
TRBJ1-2	NA	NA	TRBV11-2	CASSLESGLVYGYTF	TGTGCCAGCAGCTTAGAGTCGGGGCTCGTGTATGGCTACACCTTC
TRBJ2-7	TRBD1	NA	TRBV15	CATSSGQGAGEQYF	TGTGCCACCAGCAGCGGACAGGGGGCGGGCGAGCAGTACTTC
TRBJ2-1	NA	NA	TRBV7-7	CASSPFLDYRNEQFF	TGTGCTAGCAGCCCATTCTTGGACTACCGAAATGAGCAGTTCTTC
TRBJ2-2	NA	few	TRBV4-3	CASSQYRSGSGELFF	TGCGCCAGCAGCCAGTATCGGTCGGGGTCCGGGGAGCTGTTTTTT
TRBJ2-2	NA	NA	TRBV29-1	CSVEDSAGLPTGELFF	TGCAGCGTTGAAGATTCTGCAGGGCTGCCCACCGGGGAGCTGTTTTTT
TRBJ2-2	TRBD1	NA	TRBV27	CASSLSRTGRLTGELFF	TGTGCCAGCAGTTTATCTAGGACAGGGAGGCTCACCGGGGAGCTGTTTTTT
TRBJ2-1	NA	once	TRBV7-9	CASSLTGNEQFF	TGTGCCAGCAGCCTGACAGGTAATGAGCAGTTCTTC
TRBJ2-7	NA	NA	TRBV5-1	CATRGTGSYEQYF	TGCGCCACCCGGGGCACCGGGTCCTACGAGCAGTACTTC
TRBJ1-1	NA	NA	TRBV4-3	CASSQDRDSKWTFF	TGCGCCAGCAGCCAAGATCGGGACTCCAAATGGACTTTCTTT
TRBJ1-1	NA	NA	TRBV7-9	CASSLALAAEAFF	TGTGCCAGCAGCTTAGCTCTGGCCGCTGAAGCTTTCTTT
TRBJ2-7	NA	NA	TRBV2	CASNPTGYPYEQYF	TGTGCCAGCAATCCCACAGGGTATCCCTACGAGCAGTACTTC
TRBJ2-7	TRBD2	once	TRBV9	CASSLTSGSYEQYF	TGTGCCAGCAGCCTGACTAGCGGGAGTTACGAGCAGTACTTC
TRBJ2-7	NA	NA	TRBV19	CASSGLAGRTYEQYF	TGTGCCAGTAGTGGTCTGGCGGGGCGAACCTACGAGCAGTACTTC
TRBJ2-2	TRBD2	NA	TRBV10-2	CASSETSGATGELFF	TGCGCCAGCAGTGAGACTAGCGGAGCTACCGGGGAGCTGTTTTTT
TRBJ2-7	NA	once	TRBV9	CASSVSFRGQGEQYF	TGTGCCAGCAGCGTATCCTTCAGGGGTCAGGGTGAGCAGTACTTC
TRBJ2-1	NA	once	TRBV7-3	CASSLEGTYNEQFF	TGTGCCAGCAGCTTGGAGGGAACCTACAATGAGCAGTTCTTC
TRBJ2-1	NA	NA	TRBV29-1	CSVEGGPRQKYNEQFF	TGCAGCGTTGAAGGTGGTCCGCGACAGAAATACAATGAGCAGTTCTTC
TRBJ2-7	NA	NA	TRBV27	CASSLIGSSYEQYF	TGTGCCAGCAGTTTGATCGGGAGCTCCTACGAGCAGTACTTC
TRBJ2-3	NA	NA	TRBV7-9	CATGEKRPTDTQYF	TGTGCCACCGGCGAAAAGCGGCCCACAGATACGCAGTATTTT
TRBJ2-3	NA	NA	TRBV6-6	CASSYSRLDLTDTQYF	TGTGCCAGCAGTTACTCAAGACTAGACCTCACAGATACGCAGTATTTT
TRBJ2-1	TRBD2	NA	TRBV14	CASSQGTSGSWYEQFF	TGTGCCAGCAGCCAAGGGACTAGCGGGAGTTGGTATGAGCAGTTCTTC
TRBJ2-1	TRBD1	NA	TRBV27	CASSYRTGPYNEQFF	TGTGCCAGCAGTTACCGGACAGGCCCCTACAATGAGCAGTTCTTC
TRBJ2-7	NA	NA	TRBV2	CASRQGASSSYEQYF	TGTGCCAGCAGACAGGGAGCGTCGAGCTCCTACGAGCAGTACTTC
TRBJ2-1	NA	NA	TRBV6-4	CASSDRGNEQFF	TGTGCCAGCAGTGACCGGGGGAATGAGCAGTTCTTC
TRBJ2-7	NA	NA	TRBV29-1	CSVEDQQGSYEQYF	TGCAGCGTTGAAGATCAACAGGGATCCTACGAGCAGTACTTC
TRBJ2-7	TRBD1	NA	TRBV7-9	CASSRGGTGEYF	TGTGCCAGCAGCCGGGGCGGGACAGGGGAGTACTTC